This T cell receptor beta chain is from a study of cytomegalovirus exposure and HLA in healthy donors. Overall study context: T cells numbering around 190 million yielded 95 million to 140 million unique TCR beta sequences in an earlier analysis.

Details on this clone: Its matching antigen is unknown.

Germline assignment: CDR1 ENHRY and CDR2 SYGVKD. Unmatched junction bases numbered 6, after V lost 4 bases and J lost 3 bases. CDR3 size: 16 residues. Study outcomes and limitations: CMV serostatus was the only immune exposure information that was available. A cluster of highly shared sequence variants was likely a sequencing artifact. It emerged from a later analysis that several of the most significant clusters appeared to be linked to common viral pathogens.

PCR employed 60 Vbeta and 13 Jbeta primers. Sequencing used immunoSEQ multiplex PCR; TCRdb keeps in-frame clones, though not all of them. Of 110,000 to 150,000 clones in the sample, roughly four fifths were seen once. What was sequenced was PBMCs. The chain employs TRBV10-3 and TRBJ1-2; 12 bases map to TRBD1. The sequence derives from a woman aged 40 to 49 in good health and CMV-seronegative. CDR3 sequence (DNA): TGTGCCATCAGTGTGGGACAGGGGGCTGTAGACTATGGCTACACCTTC. Translated, it gives CAISVGQGAVDYGYTF.